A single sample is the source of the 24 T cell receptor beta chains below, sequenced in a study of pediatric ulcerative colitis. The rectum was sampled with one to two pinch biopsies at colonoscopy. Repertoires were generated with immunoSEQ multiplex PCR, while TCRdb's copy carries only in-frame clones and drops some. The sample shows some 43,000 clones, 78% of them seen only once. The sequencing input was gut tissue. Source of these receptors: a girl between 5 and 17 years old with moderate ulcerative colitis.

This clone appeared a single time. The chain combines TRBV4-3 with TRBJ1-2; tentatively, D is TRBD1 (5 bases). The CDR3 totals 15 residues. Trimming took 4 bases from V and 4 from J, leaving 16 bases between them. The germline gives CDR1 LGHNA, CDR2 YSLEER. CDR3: CASSRTQDRSYGYTF. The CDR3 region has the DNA TGCGCCAGCAGCCGGACACAGGATAGAAGCTATGGCTACACCTTC.

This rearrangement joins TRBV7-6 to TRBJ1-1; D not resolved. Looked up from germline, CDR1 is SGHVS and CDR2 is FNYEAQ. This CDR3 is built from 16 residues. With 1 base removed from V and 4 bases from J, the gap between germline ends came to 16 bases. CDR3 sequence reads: CASSLVSPGSGTEAFF. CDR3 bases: TGTGCCAGCAGCTTAGTTAGTCCAGGCTCGGGCACTGAAGCTTTCTTT. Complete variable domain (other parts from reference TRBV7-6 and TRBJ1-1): GAGVSQSPRYKVTKRGQDVALRCDPISGHVSLYWYRQALGQGPEFLTYFNYEAQQDKSGLPNDRFSAERPEGSISTLTIQRTEQRDSAMYRCASSLVSPGSGTEAFFGQGTRLTVV.

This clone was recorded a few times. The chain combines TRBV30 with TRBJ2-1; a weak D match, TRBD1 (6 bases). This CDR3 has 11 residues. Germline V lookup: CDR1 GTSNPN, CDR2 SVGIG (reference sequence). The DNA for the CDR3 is TGTGCTTGGGGGCGGGTCCCGGAGCAGTTCTTC. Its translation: CAWGRVPEQFF.

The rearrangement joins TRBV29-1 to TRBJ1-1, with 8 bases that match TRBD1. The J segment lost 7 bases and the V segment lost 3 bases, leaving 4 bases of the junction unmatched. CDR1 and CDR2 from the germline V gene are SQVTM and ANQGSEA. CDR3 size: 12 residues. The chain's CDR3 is CSVEAGGFEAFF. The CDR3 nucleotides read TGCAGCGTTGAGGCAGGGGGCTTTGAAGCTTTCTTT. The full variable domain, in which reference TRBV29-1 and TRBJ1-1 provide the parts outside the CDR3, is SAVISQKPSRDICQRGTSLTIQCQVDSQVTMMFWYRQQPGQSLTLIATANQGSEATYESGFVIDKFPISRPNLTFSTLTVSNMSPEDSSIYLCSVEAGGFEAFFGQGTRLTVV.

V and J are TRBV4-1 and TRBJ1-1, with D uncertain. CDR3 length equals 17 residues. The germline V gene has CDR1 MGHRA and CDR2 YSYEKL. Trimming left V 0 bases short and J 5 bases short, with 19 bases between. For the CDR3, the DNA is TGCGCCAGCAGCCAAGACGGAATAGCTGGCAGCAGAACTGAAGCTTTCTTT. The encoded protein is CASSQDGIAGSRTEAFF.

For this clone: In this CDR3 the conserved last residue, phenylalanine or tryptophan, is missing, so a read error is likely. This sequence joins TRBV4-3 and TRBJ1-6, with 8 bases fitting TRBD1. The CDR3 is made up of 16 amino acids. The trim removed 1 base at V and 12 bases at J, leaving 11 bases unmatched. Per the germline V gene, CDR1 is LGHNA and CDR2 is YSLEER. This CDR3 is CASSQVSGTGSLPLHL. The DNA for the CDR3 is TGCGCCAGCAGCCAAGTAAGTGGGACAGGATCCTTACCCCTCCACCTT.

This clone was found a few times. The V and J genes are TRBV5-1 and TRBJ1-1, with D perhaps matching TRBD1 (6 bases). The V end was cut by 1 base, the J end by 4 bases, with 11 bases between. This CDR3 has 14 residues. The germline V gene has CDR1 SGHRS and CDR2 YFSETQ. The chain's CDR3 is CASSLQGGGTEAFF. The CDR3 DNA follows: TGCGCCAGCAGCTTGCAAGGGGGTGGCACTGAAGCTTTCTTT.

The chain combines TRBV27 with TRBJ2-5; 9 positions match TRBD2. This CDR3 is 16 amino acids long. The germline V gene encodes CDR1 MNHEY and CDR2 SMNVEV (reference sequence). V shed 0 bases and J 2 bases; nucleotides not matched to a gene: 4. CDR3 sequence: CASSLSQAGGQETQYF. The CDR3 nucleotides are TGTGCCAGCAGTTTATCTCAAGCGGGGGGTCAAGAGACCCAGTACTTC.

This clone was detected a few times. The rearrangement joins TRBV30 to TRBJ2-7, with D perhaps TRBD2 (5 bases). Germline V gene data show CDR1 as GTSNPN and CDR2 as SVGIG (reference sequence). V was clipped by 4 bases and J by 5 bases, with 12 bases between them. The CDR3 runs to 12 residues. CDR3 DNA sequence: TGTGCCTGGAACTCACTAGGGAACGAGCAGTACTTC. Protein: CAWNSLGNEQYF.

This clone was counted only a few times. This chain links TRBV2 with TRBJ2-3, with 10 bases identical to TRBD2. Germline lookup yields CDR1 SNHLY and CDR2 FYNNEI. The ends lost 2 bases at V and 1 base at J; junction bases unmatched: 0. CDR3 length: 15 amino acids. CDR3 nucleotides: TGTGCCAGCAGTGAACTAGCGGGGGGCACAGATACGCAGTATTTT. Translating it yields CASSELAGGTDTQYF.

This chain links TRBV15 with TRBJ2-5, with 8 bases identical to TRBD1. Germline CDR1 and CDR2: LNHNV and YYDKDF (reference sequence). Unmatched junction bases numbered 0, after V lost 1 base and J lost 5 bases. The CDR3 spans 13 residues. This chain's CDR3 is CATSRGDRETQYF. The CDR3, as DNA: TGTGCCACCAGCAGAGGGGACAGGGAGACCCAGTACTTC.

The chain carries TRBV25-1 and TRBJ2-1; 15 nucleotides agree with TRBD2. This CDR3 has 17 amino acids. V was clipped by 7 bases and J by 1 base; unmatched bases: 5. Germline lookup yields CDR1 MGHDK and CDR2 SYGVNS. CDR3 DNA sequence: TGTGCCAGCACCGGGACTAGCGGGGGGATTTCCTACAATGAGCAGTTCTTC. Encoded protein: CASTGTSGGISYNEQFF. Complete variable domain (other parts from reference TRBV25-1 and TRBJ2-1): EADIYQTPRYLVIGTGKKITLECSQTMGHDKMYWYQQDPGMELHLIHYSYGVNSTEKGDLSSESTVSRIRTEHFPLTLESARPSHTSQYLCASTGTSGGISYNEQFFGPGTRLTVL.

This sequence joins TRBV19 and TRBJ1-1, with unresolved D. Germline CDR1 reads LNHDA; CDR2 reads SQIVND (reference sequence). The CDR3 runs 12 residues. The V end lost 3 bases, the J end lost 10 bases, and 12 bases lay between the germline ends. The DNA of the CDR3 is TGTGCCAGTAGTATTGGGGTGGTCGGAGCTTTCTTT. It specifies CASSIGVVGAFF.

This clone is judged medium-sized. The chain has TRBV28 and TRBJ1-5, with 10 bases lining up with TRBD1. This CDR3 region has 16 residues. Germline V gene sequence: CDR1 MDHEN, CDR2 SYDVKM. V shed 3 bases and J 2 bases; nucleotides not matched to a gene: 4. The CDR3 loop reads CASSFSGQGRNQPQHF. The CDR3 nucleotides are TGTGCCAGCAGTTTTTCGGGACAGGGGCGCAATCAGCCCCAGCATTTT.

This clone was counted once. The CDR3 nucleotides read TGTGCCAGCAGTTCACCCCCCGGGACAGGGATTGCGCGCTACACCTTC. Translating gives CASSSPPGTGIARYTF. The genes are TRBV2 and TRBJ1-2; TRBD1 matches at 9 bases. The V gene's germline CDR1 is SNHLY and CDR2 FYNNEI. V gave up 5 bases and J gave up 9 bases; unmatched junction bases: 16. This CDR3 is 16 amino acids long.

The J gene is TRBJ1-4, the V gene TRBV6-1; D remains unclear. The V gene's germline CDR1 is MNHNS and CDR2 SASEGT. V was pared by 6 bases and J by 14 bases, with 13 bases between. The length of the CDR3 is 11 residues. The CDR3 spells CASRERRLLFF. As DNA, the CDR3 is TGTGCCAGCAGGGAAAGACGGTTGCTGTTTTTT.

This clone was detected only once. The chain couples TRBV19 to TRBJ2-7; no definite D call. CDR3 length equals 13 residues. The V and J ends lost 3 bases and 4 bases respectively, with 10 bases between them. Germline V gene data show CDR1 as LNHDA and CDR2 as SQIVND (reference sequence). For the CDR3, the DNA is TGTGCCAGTAGTATGGGCCAGCTATACGAGCAGTACTTC. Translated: CASSMGQLYEQYF.

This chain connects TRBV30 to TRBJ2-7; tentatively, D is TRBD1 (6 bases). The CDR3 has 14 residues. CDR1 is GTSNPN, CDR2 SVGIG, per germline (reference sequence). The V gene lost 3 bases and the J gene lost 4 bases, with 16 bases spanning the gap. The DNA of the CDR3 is TGTGCCTGGAGGGAAACCGGGACACCTTACGAGCAGTACTTC. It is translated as CAWRETGTPYEQYF.

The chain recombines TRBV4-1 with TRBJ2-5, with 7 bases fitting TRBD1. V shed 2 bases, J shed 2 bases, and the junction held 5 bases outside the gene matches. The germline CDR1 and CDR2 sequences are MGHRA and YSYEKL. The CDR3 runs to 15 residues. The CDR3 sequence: CASSQHGTEQETQYF. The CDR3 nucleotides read TGCGCCAGCAGCCAACACGGGACAGAACAAGAGACCCAGTACTTC.

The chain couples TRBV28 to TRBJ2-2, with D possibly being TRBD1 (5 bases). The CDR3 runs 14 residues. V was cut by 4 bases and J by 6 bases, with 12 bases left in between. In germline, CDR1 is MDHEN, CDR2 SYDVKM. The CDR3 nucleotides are TGTGCCAGCAGTTACCTCAGGGATGCCGGGGAGCTGTTTTTT. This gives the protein CASSYLRDAGELFF.

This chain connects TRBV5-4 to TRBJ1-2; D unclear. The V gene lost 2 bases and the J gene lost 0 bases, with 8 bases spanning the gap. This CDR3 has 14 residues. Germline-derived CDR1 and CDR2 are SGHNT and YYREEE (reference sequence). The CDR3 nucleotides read TGTGCCAGCAGCTTCGCGGGTTCTAACTATGGCTACACCTTC. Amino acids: CASSFAGSNYGYTF.

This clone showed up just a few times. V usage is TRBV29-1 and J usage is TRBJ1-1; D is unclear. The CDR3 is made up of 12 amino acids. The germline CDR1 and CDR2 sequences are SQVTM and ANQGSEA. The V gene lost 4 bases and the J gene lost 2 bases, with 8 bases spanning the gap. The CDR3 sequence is CSVAHGNTEAFF. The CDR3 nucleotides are TGCAGCGTTGCACACGGCAACACTGAAGCTTTCTTT. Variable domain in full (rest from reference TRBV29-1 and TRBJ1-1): SAVISQKPSRDICQRGTSLTIQCQVDSQVTMMFWYRQQPGQSLTLIATANQGSEATYESGFVIDKFPISRPNLTFSTLTVSNMSPEDSSIYLCSVAHGNTEAFFGQGTRLTVV.

The CDR3 protein is CATSRATGLNTEAFF. As DNA, the CDR3 is TGTGCCACCAGCAGAGCCACAGGGCTGAACACTGAAGCTTTCTTT. The V call is TRBV15, the J call TRBJ1-1, with D perhaps TRBD1 (6 bases). The germline CDR1 and CDR2 sequences are LNHNV and YYDKDF (reference sequence). V dropped 1 base and J dropped 0 bases, with 9 bases sitting between them. The CDR3 has 15 residues.

CDR3 bases: TGCGCCAGCTTCTTAGCGGGGGGCCGCCCCGGGGAGCTGTTTTTT. It translates to CASFLAGGRPGELFF. The rearrangement links TRBV5-1 to TRBJ2-2; 10 positions agree with TRBD2. V gave up 7 bases and J gave up 6 bases; unmatched junction bases: 9. The germline V gene encodes CDR1 SGHRS and CDR2 YFSETQ. This CDR3 contains 15 residues. Full variable domain (remainder filled in from reference TRBV5-1 and TRBJ2-2): KAGVTQTPRYLIKTRGQQVTLSCSPISGHRSVSWYQQTPGQGLQFLFEYFSETQRNKGNFPGRFSGRQFSNSRSEMNVSTLELGDSALYLCASFLAGGRPGELFFGEGSRLTVL.